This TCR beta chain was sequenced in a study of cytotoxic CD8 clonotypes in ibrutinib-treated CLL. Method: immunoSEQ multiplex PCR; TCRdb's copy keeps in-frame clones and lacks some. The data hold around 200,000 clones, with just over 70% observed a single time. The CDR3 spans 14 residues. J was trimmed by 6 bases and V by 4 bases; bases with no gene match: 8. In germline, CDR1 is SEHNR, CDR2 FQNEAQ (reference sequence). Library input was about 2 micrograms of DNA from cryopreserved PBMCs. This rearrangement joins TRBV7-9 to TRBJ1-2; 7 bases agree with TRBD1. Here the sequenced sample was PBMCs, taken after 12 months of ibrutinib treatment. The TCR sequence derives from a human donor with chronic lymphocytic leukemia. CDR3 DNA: TGTGCCAGCAGCTGGTGGAGGGGGCCCGATGGCTACACCTTC. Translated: CASSWWRGPDGYTF.